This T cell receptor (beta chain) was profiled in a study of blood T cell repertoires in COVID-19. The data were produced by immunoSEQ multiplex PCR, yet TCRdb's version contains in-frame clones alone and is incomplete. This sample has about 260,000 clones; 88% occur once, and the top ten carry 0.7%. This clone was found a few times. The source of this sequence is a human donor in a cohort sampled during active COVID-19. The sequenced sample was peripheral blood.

CDR3 sequence reads: CASSLNGQGNTEAFF. CDR3 nucleotides: TGTGCCAGCAGCCTCAACGGACAGGGCAACACTGAAGCTTTCTTT. This sequence joins TRBV6-2 or TRBV6-3 and TRBJ1-1; 8 nucleotides align to TRBD1. Germline V gives CDR1 MNHEY, CDR2 SVGEGT. The V gene end was trimmed by 6 bases and the J gene end by 2 bases; junction bases not matched to a gene: 8. This CDR3 is built from 15 residues.